This TCR beta chain was identified in a study of shared clonotypes between healthy human individuals. Study conclusions and caveats: A limitation of the genetic and exposure-history diversity represented arose from few donors. Generation probabilities of non-shared clonotypes were lower (relative to those shared by all four donors). Rarefaction analysis demonstrated incomplete sorted-subset sequencing notwithstanding large depth.

Losses at the gene ends were 0 bases for V and 8 bases for J; bases not matched to a gene: 10. CDR1 MNHNS and CDR2 SASEGT come from the germline V gene. The CDR3 consists of 16 residues. As regards this clone: Its antigen is as yet unknown.

Measured with immunoSEQ multiplex PCR; TCRdb has only the in-frame clones, and not every one. The table shows approximately 2.5 million clones, with 93% occurring only once. What was sequenced was naive CD4+ T cells from PBMCs. Subset reported: CD45RA+ positively selected. The clonotype comes from a man aged 18 to 30 in good health. Some clones in this sample may be carry-over from other donors' samples. The chain employs TRBV6-1 and TRBJ1-2, with 9 nucleotides matching TRBD1. The CDR3 bases are TGTGCCAGCAGTGAAGCGTCCCACAGGGGGCGGGAAGGCTACACCTTC. It encodes CASSEASHRGREGYTF.